In its sample, the clone carrying this TCR beta chain was seen once. Original data processing: From reference gene primer amplification, estimates of nucleated cell counts were derived. Only in-frame clones appear in the TCRdb table, and some are missing; sequencing was by immunoSEQ multiplex PCR. Clonal size and the V and J genes are those of that table, whereas D and trimming came from the DNA. Of more than 90,000 clones in the sample, over 70% were seen once. These data originate in a study of blood T cell repertoires in COVID-19. About the research overall: Specimens from acute and convalescent COVID-19 originated in the United States, Italy and Spain. PBMCs, B-cell-depleted T cells, or T cells were the source of the cDNA or gDNA that made up the material.

The CDR3 length is 13 residues. Germline V gene sequence: CDR1 ENHRY, CDR2 SYGVKD. The V end lost 4 bases, the J end lost 6 bases, and 12 bases lay between the germline ends. The genes are TRBV10-3 and TRBJ1-2; D gene ambiguous. Sequencing was performed on peripheral blood. The receptor's source is a man aged 55 to 69 with acute or convalescent COVID-19. The CDR3 here is CAISGGRMNGYTF. The CDR3 bases are TGTGCCATCAGTGGAGGCCGAATGAATGGCTACACCTTC.